The rows below give T cell receptor beta chains drawn from one sample of a study of shared clonotypes between healthy human individuals. Produced via immunoSEQ multiplex PCR; TCRdb's table is partial and in-frame only. Of about 2.2 million clones listed, about 94% are singletons. The sample was naive CD8+ T cells from PBMCs. These receptors were taken from a man aged 18 to 29 in good health. Some clones in this sample may be carry-over from other donors' samples. Each CDR3 is given with its conserved first and last residue.

TRBJ2-1 | TRBV2 | CASMILGLAAYNEQFF
TRBJ2-1 | TRBV13 | CASRAGDNEQFF
TRBJ2-3 | TRBV4-3 | CASSQVLRDGDTQYF
TRBJ2-7 | TRBV27 | CASRGSGTGITEQYF
TRBJ2-2 | TRBV7-9 | CASSPRPGTGGSGELFF
TRBJ1-4 | TRBV19 | CASSMRVGEKLFF
TRBJ1-1 | TRBV6-5 | CASRQDRAGGTEAFF
TRBJ2-7 | TRBV27 | CASSSASGSNEQYF
TRBJ2-3 | TRBV5-1 | CASSSTPQGGTDTQYF
TRBJ1-3 | TRBV7-2 | CASSQGVRPGNTIYF